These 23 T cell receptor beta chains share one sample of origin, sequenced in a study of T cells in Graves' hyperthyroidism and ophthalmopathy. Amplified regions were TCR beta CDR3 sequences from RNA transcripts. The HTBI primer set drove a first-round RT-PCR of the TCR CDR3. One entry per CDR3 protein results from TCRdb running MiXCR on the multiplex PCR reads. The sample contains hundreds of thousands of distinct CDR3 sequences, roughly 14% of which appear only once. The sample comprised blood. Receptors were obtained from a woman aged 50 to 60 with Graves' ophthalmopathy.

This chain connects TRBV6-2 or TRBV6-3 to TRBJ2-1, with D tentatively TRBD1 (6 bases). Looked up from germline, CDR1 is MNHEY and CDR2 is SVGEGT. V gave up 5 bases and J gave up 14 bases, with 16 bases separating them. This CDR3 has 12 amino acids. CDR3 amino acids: CASSARGGGKFF. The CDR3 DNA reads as TGTGCCAGCAGTGCCAGGGGTGGTGGGAAGTTCTTC.

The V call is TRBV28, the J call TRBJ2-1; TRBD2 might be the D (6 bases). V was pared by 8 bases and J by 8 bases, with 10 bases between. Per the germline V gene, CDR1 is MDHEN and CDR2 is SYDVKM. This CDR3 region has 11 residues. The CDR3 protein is CASAGFYEQFF. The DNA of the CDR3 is TGTGCCAGCGCGGGGTTTTATGAGCAGTTCTTC.

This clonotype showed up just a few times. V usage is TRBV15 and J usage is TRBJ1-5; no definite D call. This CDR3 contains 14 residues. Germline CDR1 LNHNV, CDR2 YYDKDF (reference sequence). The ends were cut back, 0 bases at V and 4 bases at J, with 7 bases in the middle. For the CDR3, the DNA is TGTGCCACCAGCAGAGAGACCGAGAATCAGCCCCAGCATTTT. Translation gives CATSRETENQPQHF.

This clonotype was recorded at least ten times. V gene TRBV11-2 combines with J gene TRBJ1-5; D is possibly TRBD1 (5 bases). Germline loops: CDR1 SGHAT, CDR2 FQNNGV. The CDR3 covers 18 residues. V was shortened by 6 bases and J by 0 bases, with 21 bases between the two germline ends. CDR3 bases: TGTGCCAGCAGTTTTATAGGGGCCCGGCAGGGTAGCAATCAGCCCCAGCATTTT. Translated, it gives CASSFIGARQGSNQPQHF.

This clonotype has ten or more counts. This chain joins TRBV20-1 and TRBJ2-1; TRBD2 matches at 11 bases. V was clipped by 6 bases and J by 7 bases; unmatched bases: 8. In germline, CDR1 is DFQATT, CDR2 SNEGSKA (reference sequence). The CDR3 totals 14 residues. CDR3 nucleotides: TGCAGTGCGCCCGGGACTAGCGGAAAGAATGAGCAGTTCTTC. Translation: CSAPGTSGKNEQFF.

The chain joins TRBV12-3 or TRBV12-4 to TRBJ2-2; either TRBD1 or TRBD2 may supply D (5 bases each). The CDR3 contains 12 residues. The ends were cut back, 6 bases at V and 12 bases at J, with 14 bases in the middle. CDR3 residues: CASSLVGAKLFF. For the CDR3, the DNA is TGTGCCAGCAGCCTAGTCGGGGCGAAGCTGTTTTTT.

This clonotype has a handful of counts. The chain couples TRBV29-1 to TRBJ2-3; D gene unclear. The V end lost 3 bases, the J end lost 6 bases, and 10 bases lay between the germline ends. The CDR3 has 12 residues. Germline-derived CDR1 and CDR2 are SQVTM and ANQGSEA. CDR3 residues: CSVEFSLDTQYF. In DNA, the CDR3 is TGCAGCGTTGAGTTTTCCCTGGATACGCAGTATTTT.

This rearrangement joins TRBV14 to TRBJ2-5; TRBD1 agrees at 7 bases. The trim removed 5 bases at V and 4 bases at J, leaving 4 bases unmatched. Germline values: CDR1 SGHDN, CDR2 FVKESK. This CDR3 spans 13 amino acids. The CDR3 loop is CASSGDSRETQYF. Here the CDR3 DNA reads TGTGCCAGCAGCGGGGACAGTAGAGAGACCCAGTACTTC. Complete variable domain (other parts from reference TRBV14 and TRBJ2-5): EAGVTQFPSHSVIEKGQTVTLRCDPISGHDNLYWYRRVMGKEIKFLLHFVKESKQDESGMPNNRFLAERTGGTYSTLKVQPAELEDSGVYFCASSGDSRETQYFGPGTRLLVL.

CDR3 DNA: TGCAGCGTTGAACAGGGCGACACCGGGGAGCTGTTTTTT. This sequence encodes CSVEQGDTGELFF. This rearrangement joins TRBV29-1 to TRBJ2-2; D is possibly TRBD1 (5 bases). V was cut by 2 bases and J by 3 bases, with 7 bases left in between. Germline CDR1 and CDR2: SQVTM and ANQGSEA. The length of the CDR3 is 13 residues.

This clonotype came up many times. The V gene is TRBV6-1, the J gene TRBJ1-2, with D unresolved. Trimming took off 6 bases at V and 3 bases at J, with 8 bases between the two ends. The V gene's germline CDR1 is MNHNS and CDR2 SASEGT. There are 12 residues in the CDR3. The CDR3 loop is CASSPTDYGYTF. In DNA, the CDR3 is TGTGCCAGCAGCCCAACCGACTATGGCTACACCTTC.

CDR3 DNA: TGTGCCAGCAGTTACGGTGTTCGAGCCGGGACAGGTACCTACGAGCAGTACTTC. It translates to CASSYGVRAGTGTYEQYF. The chain links TRBV6-2 or TRBV6-3 to TRBJ2-7; TRBD1 matches at 8 bases. V lost 2 bases and J lost 2; bases outside the gene matches: 14. This CDR3 contains 18 residues. The germline gives CDR1 MNHEY, CDR2 SVGEGT.

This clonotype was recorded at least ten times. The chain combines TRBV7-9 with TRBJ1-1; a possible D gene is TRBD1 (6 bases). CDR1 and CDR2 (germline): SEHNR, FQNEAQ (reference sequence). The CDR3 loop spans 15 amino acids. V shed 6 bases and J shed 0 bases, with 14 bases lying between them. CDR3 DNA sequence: TGTGCCAGCAGGTCCATGGGGGGCATGAACACTGAAGCTTTCTTT. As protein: CASRSMGGMNTEAFF.

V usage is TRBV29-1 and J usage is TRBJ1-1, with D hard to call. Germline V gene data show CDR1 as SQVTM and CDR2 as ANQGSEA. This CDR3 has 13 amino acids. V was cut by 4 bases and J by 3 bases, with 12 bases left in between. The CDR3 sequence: CSVVASLDTEAFF. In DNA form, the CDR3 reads TGCAGCGTTGTCGCATCCCTAGACACTGAAGCTTTCTTT.

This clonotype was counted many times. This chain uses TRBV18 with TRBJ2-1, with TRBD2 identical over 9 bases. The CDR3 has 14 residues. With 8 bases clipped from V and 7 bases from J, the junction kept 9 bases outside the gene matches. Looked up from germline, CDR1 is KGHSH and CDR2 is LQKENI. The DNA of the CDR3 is TGTGCCAGCAGCCCGGGACTAGCTGGGAATGAGCAGTTCTTC. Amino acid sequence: CASSPGLAGNEQFF.

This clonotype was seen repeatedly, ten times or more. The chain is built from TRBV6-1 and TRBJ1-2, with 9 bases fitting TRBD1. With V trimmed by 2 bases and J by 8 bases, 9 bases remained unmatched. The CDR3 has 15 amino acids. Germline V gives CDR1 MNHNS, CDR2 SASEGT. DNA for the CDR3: TGTGCCAGCAGTGAATACTGGACAGGGGTAATGGGCTACACCTTC. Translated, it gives CASSEYWTGVMGYTF.

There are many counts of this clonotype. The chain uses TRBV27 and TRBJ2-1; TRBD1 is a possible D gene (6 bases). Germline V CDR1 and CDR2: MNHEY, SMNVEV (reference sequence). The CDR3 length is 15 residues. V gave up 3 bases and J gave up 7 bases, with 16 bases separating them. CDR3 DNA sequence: TGTGCCAGCAGTTTTCGAGGGGGTAGCTTGAATGAGCAGTTCTTC. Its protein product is CASSFRGGSLNEQFF.

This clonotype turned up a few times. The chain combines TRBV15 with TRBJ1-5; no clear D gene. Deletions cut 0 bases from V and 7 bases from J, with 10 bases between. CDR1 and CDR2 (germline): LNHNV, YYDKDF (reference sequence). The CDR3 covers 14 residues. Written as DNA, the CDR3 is TGTGCCACCAGCAGAGATCTCGGCGGCCAGCCCCAGCATTTT. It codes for CATSRDLGGQPQHF.

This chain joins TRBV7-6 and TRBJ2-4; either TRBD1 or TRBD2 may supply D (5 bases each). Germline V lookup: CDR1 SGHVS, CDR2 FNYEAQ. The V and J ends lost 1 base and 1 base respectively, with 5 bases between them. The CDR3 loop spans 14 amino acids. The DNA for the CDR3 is TGTGCCAGCAGCTTAGGGGACGCCAAAAACATTCAGTACTTC. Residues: CASSLGDAKNIQYF.

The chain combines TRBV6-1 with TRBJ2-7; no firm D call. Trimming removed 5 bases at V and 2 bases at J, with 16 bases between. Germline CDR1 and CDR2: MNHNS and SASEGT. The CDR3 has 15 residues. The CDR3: CASSYLPDPTYEQYF. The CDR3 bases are TGTGCCAGCAGTTACCTCCCAGACCCCACCTACGAGCAGTACTTC.

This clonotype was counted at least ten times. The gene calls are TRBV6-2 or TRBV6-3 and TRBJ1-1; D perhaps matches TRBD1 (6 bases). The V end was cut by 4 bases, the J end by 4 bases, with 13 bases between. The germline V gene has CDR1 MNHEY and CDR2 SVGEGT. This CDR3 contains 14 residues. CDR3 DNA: TGTGCCAGCAGTTTACAGGGATTTCTCACTGAAGCTTTCTTT. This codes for CASSLQGFLTEAFF.

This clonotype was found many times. In DNA, the CDR3 is TGTGCCAGCAGCTTAGTTAGGTCCGCCTACGAGCAGTACTTC. Its translation: CASSLVRSAYEQYF. The chain uses TRBV7-2 and TRBJ2-7; D remains unclear. V lost 1 base and J lost 2, with 9 bases in between. The CDR3 totals 14 residues. Germline V lookup: CDR1 SGHTA, CDR2 FQGNSA.

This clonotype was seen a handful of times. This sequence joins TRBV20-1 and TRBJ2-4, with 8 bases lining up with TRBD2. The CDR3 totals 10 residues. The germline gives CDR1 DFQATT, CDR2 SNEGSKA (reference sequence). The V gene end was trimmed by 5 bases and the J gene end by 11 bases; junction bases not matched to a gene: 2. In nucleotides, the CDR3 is TGCAGTGCTTCGGGACTAGTTCAGTACTTC. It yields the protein CSASGLVQYF.

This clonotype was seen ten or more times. The CDR3 coding sequence is TGTGCCAGCAGCCAACTAGCGGGGACACAAGAGACCCAGTACTTC. It codes for CASSQLAGTQETQYF. The chain is built from TRBV3-2 and TRBJ2-5; the D segment call TRBD2 is taken from the table without a DNA check. TRBV3-2 is labeled a pseudogene. The CDR3 loop spans 15 amino acids.